The 23 T cell receptor beta chains listed next were all sequenced from one sample in a study of regulatory T cells in long-lasting Graves disease. Building the TCR beta libraries relied on iRepertoire HTBI primers, and CDR3 regions underwent Arm-PCR. One entry per CDR3 protein, called by TCRdb with MiXCR from the multiplex PCR reads. Of about 470,000 distinct CDR3 sequences listed, roughly 20% are singletons. The time point denotes: persistent/refractory GD, antithyroid drugs over 5 years with positive TRAb. PBMC RNA was the source of the TCR library. The input for sequencing was peripheral blood mononuclear cells (PBMCs), taken when the disease was refractory, from a patient treated with antithyroid drugs. These receptors originate from a female donor with Graves disease.

The rearrangement links TRBV11-2 to TRBJ2-1; D is unclear. Germline CDR1 reads SGHAT; CDR2 reads FQNNGV. V lost 4 bases and J lost 9, with 19 bases in between. The CDR3 has 15 amino acids. This CDR3 reads CASSSPRNRVGEQFF. CDR3 DNA sequence: TGTGCCAGCAGCTCCCCTAGAAATCGAGTTGGTGAGCAGTTCTTC.

This chain joins TRBV5-4 and TRBJ1-2, with TRBD1 as a possible D gene (5 bases). Trimming stripped 0 bases from V and 4 bases from J, with 13 bases between. CDR3 length equals 15 residues. The germline V gene has CDR1 SGHNT and CDR2 YYREEE (reference sequence). CDR3: CASSLVGRDSYGYTF. The CDR3 region has the DNA TGTGCCAGCAGCTTGGTGGGCAGGGACTCCTATGGCTACACCTTC. The full variable domain, with the rest looked up from reference TRBV5-4 and TRBJ1-2, is ETGVTQSPTHLIKTRGQQVTLRCSSQSGHNTVSWYQQALGQGPQFIFQYYREEENGRGNFPPRFSGLQFPNYSSELNVNALELDDSALYLCASSLVGRDSYGYTFGSGTRLTVV.

This chain links TRBV7-2 with TRBJ2-2; D is perhaps TRBD2 (7 bases). The germline V gene encodes CDR1 SGHTA and CDR2 FQGNSA. The CDR3 consists of 14 residues. The V end was cut by 8 bases, the J end by 4 bases, with 14 bases between. CDR3 region: CASGRGRSTGELFF. The CDR3 DNA is TGTGCCAGCGGGAGGGGGAGGAGCACCGGGGAGCTGTTTTTT.

V and J are TRBV5-1 and TRBJ2-7, with 9 bases identical to TRBD2. The CDR3 is 14 amino acids. V lost 4 bases to trimming and J lost 5 bases; unmatched junction nucleotides: 7. Germline-derived CDR1 and CDR2 are SGHRS and YFSETQ. The CDR3 is CASSLSGSGNEQYF. CDR3 coding DNA: TGCGCCAGCAGCCTTAGCGGGAGTGGGAACGAGCAGTACTTC.

The chain links TRBV7-9 to TRBJ2-1; the match to TRBD1 covers 8 bases. In germline, CDR1 is SEHNR, CDR2 FQNEAQ (reference sequence). V gave up 4 bases and J gave up 0 bases; unmatched junction bases: 17. This CDR3 is built from 20 residues. The CDR3 nucleotides read TGTGCCAGCAGCTGGACTGGACAGGGCGGTGATTTAAGCTCCTACAATGAGCAGTTCTTC. Translation: CASSWTGQGGDLSSYNEQFF.

This clonotype was detected many times. The chain recombines TRBV27 with TRBJ1-1, with TRBD1 as a possible D gene (5 bases). V lost 2 bases and J lost 10, with 14 bases in between. The CDR3 consists of 13 residues. Germline CDR1 and CDR2: MNHEY and SMNVEV (reference sequence). CDR3 DNA sequence: TGTGCCAGCAGTTTAGGGGGGGGGGTTGGAGCTTTCTTT. The encoded protein is CASSLGGGVGAFF.

This clonotype was seen only a few times. This chain uses TRBV3-1 with TRBJ1-5; D is undetermined. CDR3 size: 15 residues. Looked up from germline, CDR1 is LGHDT and CDR2 is YNNKEL (reference sequence). V was clipped by 1 base and J by 6 bases, with 13 bases between them. This chain's CDR3 is CASSQGPSAGQPQHF. The CDR3 nucleotides are TGTGCCAGCAGCCAAGGCCCGTCGGCTGGTCAGCCCCAGCATTTT.

This clonotype showed up just a few times. The rearrangement joins TRBV9 to TRBJ1-6; D remains ambiguous. The CDR3 runs to 13 residues. Trimming left V 3 bases short and J 5 bases short, with 6 bases between. CDR1 SGDLS and CDR2 YYNGEE come from the germline V gene. The CDR3 DNA follows: TGTGCCAGCAGCGCCGGGAATAATTCACCCCTCCACTTT. Translated: CASSAGNNSPLHF.

The sample holds many counts of this clonotype. J is TRBJ2-7 and V is TRBV11-2; D might be TRBD1 or TRBD2, each matching 5 bases. CDR1 and CDR2 (germline): SGHAT, FQNNGV. V was trimmed by 5 bases and J by 1 base, leaving 15 bases between them. This CDR3 comprises 15 residues. The CDR3 spells CASSHPRDGSYEQYF. The CDR3 DNA reads as TGTGCCAGCAGCCACCCCCGGGACGGATCCTACGAGCAGTACTTC.

The rearrangement links TRBV18 to TRBJ2-2; D unresolved. CDR3 length: 13 amino acids. Looked up from germline, CDR1 is KGHSH and CDR2 is LQKENI. The V end was cut by 6 bases, the J end by 6 bases, with 11 bases between. The CDR3 sequence: CASSRIDSGELFF. The DNA for the CDR3 is TGTGCCAGCTCCCGAATTGACTCCGGGGAGCTGTTTTTT.

CDR3 amino acids: CATSDPAGGLYGYTF. The CDR3 region has the DNA TGTGCCACCAGTGATCCGGCAGGGGGACTCTATGGCTACACCTTC. The genes are TRBV24-1 and TRBJ1-2; 7 nucleotides align to TRBD1. The V gene end was trimmed by 3 bases and the J gene end by 4 bases; junction bases not matched to a gene: 7. This CDR3 spans 15 amino acids. The germline gives CDR1 KGHDR, CDR2 SFDVKD.

This clonotype was picked up a small number of times. J is TRBJ2-7 and V is TRBV27; D uncertain. Germline CDR1 MNHEY, CDR2 SMNVEV (reference sequence). With 4 bases removed from V and 6 bases from J, the gap between germline ends came to 7 bases. This CDR3 has 11 residues. CDR3 in amino acids: CASSYGLEQYF. In nucleotides, the CDR3 is TGTGCCAGCAGTTATGGTCTCGAGCAGTACTTC.

This chain links TRBV5-1 with TRBJ2-2; perhaps TRBD1 as D (6 bases). The CDR3 has 15 residues. V lost 4 bases, J lost 0 bases, and 10 bases lay in between. Germline V gives CDR1 SGHRS, CDR2 YFSETQ. The CDR3 DNA reads TGCGCCAGCAGCCGCGGACAGCCGAACACCGGGGAGCTGTTTTTT. Protein product: CASSRGQPNTGELFF.

This clonotype has ten or more counts. This rearrangement joins TRBV5-1 to TRBJ1-1, with D tentatively TRBD1 (6 bases). The CDR3 has 16 amino acids. V was clipped by 1 base and J by 1 base, with 14 bases between them. The V gene's germline CDR1 is SGHRS and CDR2 YFSETQ. The CDR3 loop reads CASSLRGDRSNTEAFF. CDR3 nucleotides: TGCGCCAGCAGCTTGCGGGGAGACAGGTCGAACACTGAAGCTTTCTTT.

This clonotype was observed a few times. This chain links TRBV27 with TRBJ2-2; TRBD2 aligns across 7 bases. Germline V gene sequence: CDR1 MNHEY, CDR2 SMNVEV (reference sequence). The J segment lost 6 bases and the V segment lost 6 bases, leaving 10 bases of the junction unmatched. CDR3 length equals 15 residues. The CDR3 sequence: CASREFVGLSGELFF. For the CDR3, the DNA is TGTGCCAGCAGAGAGTTTGTGGGACTATCCGGGGAGCTGTTTTTT.

This clonotype occurred many times. The V call is TRBV6-5, the J call TRBJ1-2; perhaps TRBD1 as D (5 bases). CDR1 MNHEY and CDR2 SVGAGI come from the germline V gene. The V gene lost 3 bases and the J gene lost 4 bases, with 12 bases spanning the gap. The CDR3 contains 14 residues. In DNA form, the CDR3 reads TGTGCCAGCAGTTATAGACAGCGGGCCTATGGCTACACCTTC. Protein: CASSYRQRAYGYTF.

Remarks on this clonotype: It may be a read error: a sequence one base away is much more abundant. The chain recombines TRBV20-1 with TRBJ2-7; TRBD1 matches 7 bases. CDR1 and CDR2 from the germline V gene are DFQATT and SNEGSKA (reference sequence). There are 15 residues in the CDR3. CDR3 protein: CSARALGQSSYGQYF. The CDR3 nucleotides are TGCAGTGCTAGAGCCCTGGGACAGAGCTCCTACGGGCAGTACTTC.

The V call is TRBV7-6, the J call TRBJ1-1; D gene ambiguous. The CDR3 contains 18 residues. The V gene lost 1 base and the J gene lost 1 base, with 19 bases spanning the gap. CDR1 is SGHVS, CDR2 FNYEAQ, per germline. The CDR3 bases are TGTGCCAGCAGCTTAGAGTCCGAATCGGCGGTGCGGAACACTGAAGCTTTCTTT. It yields the protein CASSLESESAVRNTEAFF.

This clonotype appeared a few times. The CDR3 DNA reads TGCGCCATGCCAGGACACCCAGGGCAAAACATTCAGTACTTC. Translation: CAMPGHPGQNIQYF. The chain uses TRBV10-1 and TRBJ2-4, with D perhaps TRBD1 (5 bases). CDR1 is WNHNN, CDR2 SYGVQD, per germline (reference sequence). Trimming shortened V by 10 bases and J by 5 bases, and 18 bases separated the two germline ends. The CDR3 extends over 14 amino acids.

This clonotype was seen many times. V gene TRBV12-3 or TRBV12-4 combines with J gene TRBJ2-7; D perhaps matches TRBD2 (6 bases). The V end was cut by 2 bases, the J end by 4 bases, with 15 bases between. The CDR3 has 15 residues. Written as DNA, the CDR3 is TGTGCCAGCAGTTTAACTAGCCCAGCAGAATACGAGCAGTACTTC. Protein product: CASSLTSPAEYEQYF.

The sample holds a few counts of this clonotype. The chain combines TRBV10-2 with TRBJ2-3, with D uncertain. This CDR3 region has 17 residues. Trimming shortened V by 0 bases and J by 0 bases, and 13 bases separated the two germline ends. Germline CDR1 is WSHSY and CDR2 is SAAADI. The DNA of the CDR3 is TGCGCCAGCAGTGAGTCGGAACTCTCAATTAGCACAGATACGCAGTATTTT. Amino acids: CASSESELSISTDTQYF.

This clonotype was picked up a small number of times. The gene calls are TRBV9 and TRBJ2-2, with D hard to call. Trimming pared 2 bases from V and 7 bases from J, leaving 12 bases between. Germline-derived CDR1 and CDR2 are SGDLS and YYNGEE. The CDR3 is 14 amino acids. The DNA for the CDR3 is TGTGCCAGCAGCGTCAGGTCTTTTGTCGGGGAGCTGTTTTTT. Translating it yields CASSVRSFVGELFF. Drawing the rest from reference TRBV9 and TRBJ2-2, the complete variable domain is DSGVTQTPKHLITATGQRVTLRCSPRSGDLSVYWYQQSLDQGLQFLIQYYNGEERAKGNILERFSAQQFPDLHSELNLSSLELGDSALYFCASSVRSFVGELFFGEGSRLTVL.

At least ten counts were recorded for this clonotype. V and J are TRBV6-4 and TRBJ1-5; possibly TRBD1 for D (5 bases). The germline gives CDR1 MRHNA, CDR2 SNTAGT. The CDR3 spans 15 residues. V was cut by 3 bases and J by 3 bases, with 12 bases left in between. CDR3 in amino acids: CASSEVGAVNQPQHF. DNA for the CDR3: TGTGCCAGCAGTGAAGTAGGGGCAGTCAATCAGCCCCAGCATTTT.